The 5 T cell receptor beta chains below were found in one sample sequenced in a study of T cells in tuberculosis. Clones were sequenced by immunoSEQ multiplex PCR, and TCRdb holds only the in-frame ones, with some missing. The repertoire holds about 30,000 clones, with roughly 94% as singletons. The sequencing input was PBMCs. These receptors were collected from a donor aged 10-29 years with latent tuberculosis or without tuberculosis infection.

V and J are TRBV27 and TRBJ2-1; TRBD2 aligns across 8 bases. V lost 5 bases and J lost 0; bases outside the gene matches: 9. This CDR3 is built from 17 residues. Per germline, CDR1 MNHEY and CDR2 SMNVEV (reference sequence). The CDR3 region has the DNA TGTGCCAGCAGTGGGGGGACTAGTGGGCTCTCCTACAATGAGCAGTTCTTC. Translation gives CASSGGTSGLSYNEQFF.

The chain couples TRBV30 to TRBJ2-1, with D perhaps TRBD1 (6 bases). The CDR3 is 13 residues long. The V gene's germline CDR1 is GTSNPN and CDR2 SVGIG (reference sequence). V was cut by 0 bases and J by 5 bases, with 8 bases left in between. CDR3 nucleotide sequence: TGTGCCTGGAGTGTAAAGGGGGACAATGAGCAGTTCTTC. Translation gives CAWSVKGDNEQFF.

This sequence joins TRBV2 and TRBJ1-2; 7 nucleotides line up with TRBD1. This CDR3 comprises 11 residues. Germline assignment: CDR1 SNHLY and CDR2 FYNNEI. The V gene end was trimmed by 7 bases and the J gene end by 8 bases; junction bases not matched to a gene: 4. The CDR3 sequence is CASTTGVGYTF. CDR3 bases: TGTGCCAGCACTACAGGGGTCGGCTACACCTTC.

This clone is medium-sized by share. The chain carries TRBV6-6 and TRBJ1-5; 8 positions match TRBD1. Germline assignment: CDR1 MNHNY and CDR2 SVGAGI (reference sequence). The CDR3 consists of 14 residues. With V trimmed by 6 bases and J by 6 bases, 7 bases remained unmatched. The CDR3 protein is CASRAQGAGQPQHF. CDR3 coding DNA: TGTGCCAGCAGAGCCCAGGGGGCAGGTCAGCCCCAGCATTTT.

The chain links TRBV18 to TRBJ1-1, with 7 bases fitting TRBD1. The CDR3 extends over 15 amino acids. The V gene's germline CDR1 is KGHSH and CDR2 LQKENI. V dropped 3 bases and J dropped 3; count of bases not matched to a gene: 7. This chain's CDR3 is CASSPRTGQDTEAFF. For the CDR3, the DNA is TGTGCCAGCTCACCTCGGACAGGTCAGGACACTGAAGCTTTCTTT.